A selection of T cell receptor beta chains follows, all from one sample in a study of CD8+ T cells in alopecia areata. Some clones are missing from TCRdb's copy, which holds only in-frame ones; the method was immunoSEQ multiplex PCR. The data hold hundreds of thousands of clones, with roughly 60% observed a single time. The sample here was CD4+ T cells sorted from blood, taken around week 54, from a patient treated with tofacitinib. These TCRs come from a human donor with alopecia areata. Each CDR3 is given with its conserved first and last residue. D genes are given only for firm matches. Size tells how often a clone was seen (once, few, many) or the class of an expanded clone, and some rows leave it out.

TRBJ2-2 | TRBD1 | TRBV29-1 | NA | CSADRESGELFF | TGCAGCGCAGACAGGGAATCCGGGGAGCTGTTTTTT
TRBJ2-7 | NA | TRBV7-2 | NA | CASSASSYEQYF | TGTGCCAGCAGCGCCAGCTCCTACGAGCAGTACTTC
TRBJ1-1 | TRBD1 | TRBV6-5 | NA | CASSSDRGSRGGWAFF | TGTGCCAGCAGTTCGGACAGGGGATCGCGGGGCGGTTGGGCTTTCTTT
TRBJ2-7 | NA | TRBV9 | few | CASSVGDIVREQYF | TGTGCCAGCAGCGTAGGGGACATAGTGAGGGAGCAGTACTTC
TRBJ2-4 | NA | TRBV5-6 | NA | CASSFPSSGGAKNIQYF | TGTGCCAGCAGCTTCCCCTCGTCGGGCGGGGCCAAAAACATTCAGTACTTC
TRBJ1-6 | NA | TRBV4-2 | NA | CASSQSREYNSPLHF | TGTGCCAGCAGCCAATCGAGGGAGTATAATTCACCCCTCCACTTT
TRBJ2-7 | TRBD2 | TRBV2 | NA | CASSETASGGSSYEQYF | TGTGCCAGCAGTGAAACGGCTAGCGGGGGGAGCTCCTACGAGCAGTACTTC
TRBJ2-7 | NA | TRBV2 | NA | CASSPAGLSYEQYF | TGTGCCAGCAGTCCAGCGGGCCTATCCTACGAGCAGTACTTC
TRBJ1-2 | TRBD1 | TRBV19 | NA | CASSIPTGQGTGYTF | TGTGCCAGTAGTATCCCCACGGGACAGGGTACCGGCTACACCTTC
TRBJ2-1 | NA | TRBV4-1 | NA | CASSQVGRGRHNEQFF | TGCGCCAGCAGCCAAGTCGGCAGGGGTCGGCACAATGAGCAGTTCTTC
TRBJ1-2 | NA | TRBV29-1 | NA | CSFHSGNGYGYTF | TGCAGCTTCCACAGCGGGAACGGCTATGGCTACACCTTC
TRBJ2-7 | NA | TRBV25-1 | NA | CASSVNRAYEQYF | TGTGCCAGCAGTGTGAACAGAGCCTACGAGCAGTACTTC
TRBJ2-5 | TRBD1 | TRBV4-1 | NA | CASSQGGTEQETQYF | TGCGCCAGCAGCCAAGGTGGGACAGAGCAAGAGACCCAGTACTTC
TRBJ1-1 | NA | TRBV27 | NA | CASSNLVGEAFF | TGTGCCAGCAGTAATTTGGTCGGTGAAGCTTTCTTT
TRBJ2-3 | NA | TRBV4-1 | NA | CASSQDGRTDTQYF | TGCGCCAGCAGCCAAGACGGCCGAACAGATACGCAGTATTTT
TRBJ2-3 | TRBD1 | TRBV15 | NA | CATSRGATGFSTDTQYF | TGTGCCACCAGCAGGGGTGCGACAGGGTTTAGCACAGATACGCAGTATTTT
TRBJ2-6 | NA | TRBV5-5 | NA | CASSFTGSGANVLTF | TGTGCCAGCAGCTTTACAGGGAGCGGGGCCAACGTCCTGACTTTC
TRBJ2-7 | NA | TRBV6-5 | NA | CASSYSDSPSYEQYF | TGTGCCAGCAGTTACTCTGATAGCCCCTCCTACGAGCAGTACTTC